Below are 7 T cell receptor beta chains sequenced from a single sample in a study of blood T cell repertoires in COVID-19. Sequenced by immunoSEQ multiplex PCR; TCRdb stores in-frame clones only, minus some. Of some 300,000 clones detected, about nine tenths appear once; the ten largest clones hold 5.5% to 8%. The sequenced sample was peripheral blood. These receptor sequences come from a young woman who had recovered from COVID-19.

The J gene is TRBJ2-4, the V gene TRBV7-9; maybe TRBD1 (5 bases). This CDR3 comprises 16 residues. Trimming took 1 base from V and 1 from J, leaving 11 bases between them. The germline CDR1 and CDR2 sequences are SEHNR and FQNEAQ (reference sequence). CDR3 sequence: CASSLEGLNAKNIQYF. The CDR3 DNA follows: TGTGCCAGCAGCTTAGAGGGGCTCAATGCCAAAAACATTCAGTACTTC.

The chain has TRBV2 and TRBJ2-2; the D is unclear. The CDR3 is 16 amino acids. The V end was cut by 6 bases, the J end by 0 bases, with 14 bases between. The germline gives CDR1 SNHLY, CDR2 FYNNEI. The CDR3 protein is CASRERWNANTGELFF. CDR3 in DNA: TGTGCCAGCAGAGAGAGGTGGAATGCGAACACCGGGGAGCTGTTTTTT.

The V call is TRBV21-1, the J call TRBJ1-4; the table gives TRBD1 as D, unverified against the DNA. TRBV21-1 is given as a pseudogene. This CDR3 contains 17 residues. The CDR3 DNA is TGTGCCAGCAGCAAAGGCCAAAGTAGACAGGTTAATGAAAAACTGTTTTTT. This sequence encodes CASSKGQSRQVNEKLFF.

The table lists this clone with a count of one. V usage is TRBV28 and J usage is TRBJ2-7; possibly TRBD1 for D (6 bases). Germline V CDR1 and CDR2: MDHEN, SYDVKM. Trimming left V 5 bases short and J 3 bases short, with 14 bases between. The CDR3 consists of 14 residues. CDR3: CASSLRTDNYEQYF. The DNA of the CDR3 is TGTGCCAGCAGTCTCCGGACAGACAACTACGAGCAGTACTTC.

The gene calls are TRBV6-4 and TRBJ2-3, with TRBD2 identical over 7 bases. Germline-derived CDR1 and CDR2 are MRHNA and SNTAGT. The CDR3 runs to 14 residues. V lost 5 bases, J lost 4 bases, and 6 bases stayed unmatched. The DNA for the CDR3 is TGTGCCAGCAGTCGTGGGGGGGAGGCAGATACGCAGTATTTT. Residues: CASSRGGEADTQYF.

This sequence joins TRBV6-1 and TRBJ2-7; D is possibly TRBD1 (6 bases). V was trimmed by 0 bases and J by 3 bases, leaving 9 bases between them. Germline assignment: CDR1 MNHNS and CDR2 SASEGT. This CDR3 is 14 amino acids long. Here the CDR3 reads CASSEAKTGYEQYF. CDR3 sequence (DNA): TGTGCCAGCAGTGAAGCGAAGACAGGCTACGAGCAGTACTTC.

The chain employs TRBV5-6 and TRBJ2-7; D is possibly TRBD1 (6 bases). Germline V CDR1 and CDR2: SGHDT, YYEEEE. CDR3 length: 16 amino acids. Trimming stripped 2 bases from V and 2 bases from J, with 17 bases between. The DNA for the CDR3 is TGTGCCAGCAGCTTATTGGGGGCCGATCATACCTACGAGCAGTACTTC. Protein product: CASSLLGADHTYEQYF.